The 27 T cell receptor beta chains below were found in one sample sequenced in a study of tissue T cells after allogeneic stem cell transplantation. The protocol was immunoSEQ multiplex PCR, while the TCRdb copy is restricted to in-frame clones and leaves out a portion. The sample has roughly 6,800 clones; 50% are singletons. Time point described: mouse harvest day 7 after allogeneic transplant. Each mouse received 10^7 T-cell-depleted marrow cells plus 10^6 splenic CD5+ T cells by tail vein. Sequencing was carried out using gut tissue. These receptors originate from a female BALB/c mouse given C57BL/6 T cells with graft-versus-host disease after an allogeneic hematopoietic cell transplant.

This clone showed up just a few times. Any gene name here is a mouse gene name. Read sequence stops 1 residue before the CDR3 end, and the germline J gene provides the missing end. The rearrangement uses TRBV26 and TRBJ1-1; D possibly corresponds to TRBD1 (6 bases). V lost 4 bases and J 7 bases, leaving 7 bases between the germline ends. CDR3 length: 11 residues. The germline V gene has CDR1 KGHPV and CDR2 FQNQEV (reference sequence). CDR3 region: CASSRQEEVFF. CDR3 DNA (partial): TGTGCCAGCAGTCGACAGGAAGAAGTCTTC. Full variable domain (missing parts from reference TRBV26 and TRBJ1-1): NSKVIQTPRYLVKGQGQKAKMRCIPEKGHPVVFWYQQNKNNEFKFLINFQNQEVLQQIDMTEKRFSAECPSNSPCSLEIQSSEAGDSALYLCASSRQEEVFFGKGTRLTVV.

Worth noting for this clone: Mouse gene names and germline throughout. The CDR3 end is not reached by the read, which stops 1 residue before it; the germline J gene fills it in. The chain links TRBV26 to TRBJ2-2; 10 positions match TRBD1. CDR1 is KGHPV and CDR2 is FQNQEV in the germline V gene (reference sequence). The CDR3 has 14 residues. V lost 6 bases, J lost 4 bases, and 2 bases stayed unmatched. The sequenced CDR3 bases are TGTGCCAGCAGGACAGGGGGCCGCACCGGGCAGCTCTAC. This translates into CASRTGGRTGQLY. The entire CDR3 is CASRTGGRTGQLYF.

As concerns this clone: The gene names here belong to mouse. The CDR3 end falls 1 residue outside the read, so it is completed with the germline J gene. This sequence joins TRBV3 and TRBJ1-1; 7 nucleotides line up with TRBD1. The CDR3 length is 14 residues. V lost 2 bases to trimming and J lost 5 bases; unmatched junction nucleotides: 5. Looked up from germline, CDR1 is SNHLY and CDR2 is FYNGKV (reference sequence). The CDR3 sequence is CASSLKQGTTEVFF. CDR3 bases read: TGTGCCAGCAGCTTAAAACAGGGGACGACAGAAGTCTTC.

A few counts support this clone. Germline and genes here are mouse. The read stops 1 residue short of the end of the CDR3; the missing end is completed from the germline J gene. The chain joins TRBV17 to TRBJ2-5, with 10 bases identical to TRBD2. Germline CDR1 is MNHDT and CDR2 is YYDKIL. CDR3 length: 15 residues. Trimming removed 1 base from V and 3 bases from J; junction bases left unmatched: 1. The CDR3 protein is CASSRVGLGQDTQYF. The CDR3 DNA, read in part, is TGTGCTAGCAGTAGAGTGGGACTGGGGCAAGACACCCAGTAC.

Notes on this clone: Gene names and germline refer to mouse. The CDR3 sequence is CASSTGGARQDTQYF. The sequenced CDR3 bases are TGTGCCAGCAGTACTGGGGGGGCGCGACAAGACACCCAGTAC. This chain joins TRBV19 and TRBJ2-5; 10 bases agree with TRBD2. The read terminates 1 residue ahead of where the CDR3 ends, so the germline J gene completes it. The CDR3 is 15 amino acids. The V gene's germline CDR1 is FNHDT and CDR2 SITEND (reference sequence). V shed 3 bases, J shed 3 bases, and the junction held 4 bases outside the gene matches.

Concerning this clone itself: Gene names denote mouse genes. The DNA read from the CDR3 is TGCACCTGCAGTGCGAGGACTGGGTATGCTGAGCAGTTC. This gives the protein CTCSARTGYAEQF. The CDR3 as a whole reads CTCSARTGYAEQFF. This rearrangement joins TRBV1 to TRBJ2-1, with 8 positions matching TRBD2. The read ends 1 residue before the CDR3 terminus; that terminus is restored from the germline J gene. Germline V CDR1 and CDR2: NSQYPW, LRSPGD (reference sequence). The CDR3 contains 14 residues. V was pared by 3 bases and J by 4 bases, with 2 bases of the junction left unmatched.

As concerns this clone: Each gene name is a mouse one. CDR3 in amino acids: CASSLHIQDTQYF. The covered CDR3 bases are TGTGCCAGCAGTCTGCACATTCAAGACACCCAGTAC. The chain employs TRBV26 and TRBJ2-5; D not certain. The CDR3 goes on 1 residue after the read ends, and that part is filled in from the germline J gene. Deletions cut 2 bases from V and 3 bases from J, with 6 bases between. Looked up from germline, CDR1 is KGHPV and CDR2 is FQNQEV (reference sequence). This CDR3 has 13 residues.

Concerning this clone itself: All gene names here are mouse names. The CDR3 is cut off 1 residue early in the read; its end comes from the germline J gene. J is TRBJ1-2 and V is TRBV26; TRBD1 aligns across 8 bases. The germline gives CDR1 KGHPV, CDR2 FQNQEV (reference sequence). The CDR3 is 12 amino acids. The V segment lost 4 bases and the J segment 7 bases; nucleotides outside the gene matches: 2. This chain's CDR3 is CASSPGQGDYTF. The part of the CDR3 DNA that was read is TGTGCCAGCAGTCCTGGACAGGGCGACTACACC.

Note on this clone: Genes and germline are mouse. The read terminates 1 residue before the CDR3 end, so the remaining end is supplied by the germline J gene. The chain employs TRBV26 and TRBJ2-5; tentatively, D is TRBD2 (6 bases). The CDR3 runs 14 residues. Germline values: CDR1 KGHPV, CDR2 FQNQEV (reference sequence). Trimming left V 2 bases short and J 1 base short, with 7 bases between. Incomplete CDR3 DNA: TGTGCCAGCAGTCTGCGGGGGGACCAAGACACCCAGTAC. This sequence encodes CASSLRGDQDTQY. The complete CDR3 sequence is CASSLRGDQDTQYF.

About this clone itself: Mouse names are used for the genes. The read stops 1 residue short of the end of the CDR3; the missing end is completed from the germline J gene. The chain couples TRBV12-2 to TRBJ2-5; D remains ambiguous. Germline V gene sequence: CDR1 SGHLS, CDR2 HYDKME. This CDR3 has 16 amino acids. Trimming stripped 0 bases from V and 0 bases from J, with 12 bases between. Partial CDR3 DNA: TGTGCCAGCTCTCTCGGGCTGGTTCTTAACCAAGACACCCAGTAC. This encodes CASSLGLVLNQDTQY. The complete CDR3 protein is CASSLGLVLNQDTQYF.

This clone ranks as large. Genes here carry mouse names. The read is 1 residue too short to cover the CDR3 end, so that end is filled in from the germline J gene. The V and J genes are TRBV12-2 and TRBJ2-7; D call uncertain. The germline V and J ends were trimmed by 2 bases and 4 bases, with 8 bases remaining between them. The CDR3 totals 12 residues. Germline V gene lookup returns CDR1 SGHLS and CDR2 HYDKME. The sequenced part of the CDR3 DNA is TGTGCCAGCTCTCCCACAGATTATGAACAGTAC. Its protein product is CASSPTDYEQY. The full-length CDR3 reads as CASSPTDYEQYF.

Of note for this clone: Here the gene names and germline are mouse. Sequencing ends 1 residue short of the CDR3 end; the germline J gene provides the rest. The J gene is TRBJ1-2, the V gene TRBV3; D is possibly TRBD1 (6 bases). CDR1 and CDR2 (germline): SNHLY, FYNGKV (reference sequence). Trimming stripped 3 bases from V and 4 bases from J, with 12 bases between. CDR3 length: 14 amino acids. CDR3: CASSFNREGSDYTF. CDR3 DNA (partial): TGTGCCAGCAGCTTCAACAGGGAGGGCTCCGACTACACC.

This clone was seen a handful of times. Germline and genes: mouse. The missing CDR3 end, 1 residue past where the read stops, is filled in from the germline J gene. The rearrangement uses TRBV3 and TRBJ2-7; D could derive from TRBD1 or TRBD2 (5 bases each). Germline CDR1 and CDR2: SNHLY and FYNGKV (reference sequence). The CDR3 sequence is 14 residues long. V shed 5 bases and J shed 0 bases, with 11 bases lying between them. CDR3 protein: CASSPRGSSYEQYF. The CDR3 DNA, read in part, is TGTGCCAGCAGCCCTCGGGGGAGCTCCTATGAACAGTAC.

With respect to this clone: The germline and genes are mouse ones. Sequencing ends 1 residue short of the CDR3 end; the germline J gene provides the rest. The chain has TRBV26 and TRBJ1-1, with D perhaps TRBD1 (6 bases). Germline assignment: CDR1 KGHPV and CDR2 FQNQEV (reference sequence). V lost 4 bases, J lost 1 base, and 7 bases lay in between. The CDR3 length is 13 residues. The CDR3 loop is CASSQGVNTEVFF. CDR3 DNA, as far as it was read: TGTGCCAGCAGTCAGGGGGTGAACACAGAAGTCTTC.

Sample share makes this clone large. Genes and germline come from the mouse. The read terminates 1 residue before the CDR3 end, so the remaining end is supplied by the germline J gene. The rearrangement links TRBV4 to TRBJ1-3; D is perhaps TRBD1 (5 bases). Deletions cut 11 bases from V and 0 bases from J, with 8 bases between. The length of the CDR3 is 12 residues. CDR1 is LGHDT and CDR2 is YNNKQL in the germline V gene (reference sequence). CDR3 in amino acids: CAPTDSGNTLYF. Partial CDR3 DNA: TGTGCCCCGACAGATTCTGGAAATACGCTCTAT.

In its sample, this clone was seen a few times. Germline and genes here are mouse. The CDR3 goes on 1 residue after the read ends, and that part is filled in from the germline J gene. V is TRBV26 and J is TRBJ2-4, with a tentative D call TRBD1 (6 bases). The germline gives CDR1 KGHPV, CDR2 FQNQEV (reference sequence). V was trimmed by 0 bases and J by 4 bases, leaving 8 bases between them. There are 14 residues in the CDR3. CDR3 DNA, as far as it was read: TGTGCCAGCAGTCTGTCGGGACAAAAAAACACCTTGTAC. Protein product: CASSLSGQKNTLY. The whole CDR3 is CASSLSGQKNTLYF.

This clone was seen more than once but under ten times. Mouse names are used for the genes. The read finishes 1 residue shy of the CDR3 end, and the germline J gene is used to complete it. The chain uses TRBV31 and TRBJ2-1; a possible D gene is TRBD1 (5 bases). Germline V lookup: CDR1 GKSSPN, CDR2 SITVG. The ends were cut back, 1 base at V and 3 bases at J, with 13 bases in the middle. This CDR3 region has 15 residues. CDR3 residues: CAWSPPRVLYAEQFF. The part of the CDR3 DNA that was read is TGTGCCTGGAGTCCTCCCAGGGTTCTCTATGCTGAGCAGTTC.

As for this clone: Gene labels here are mouse ones. Read data end 1 residue before the CDR3 end; the end is taken from the germline J gene. The chain links TRBV12-2 to TRBJ1-3; 7 bases align to TRBD1. The V segment lost 1 base and the J segment 2 bases; nucleotides outside the gene matches: 1. This CDR3 is built from 14 residues. From germline, CDR1 is SGHLS and CDR2 HYDKME. The CDR3 DNA, read in part, is TGTGCCAGCTCTCTTGACAGGGCTGGAAATACGCTCTAT. Translation: CASSLDRAGNTLY. The whole CDR3 sequence is CASSLDRAGNTLYF.

A note on this clone: The listed genes are named as in mouse. The read ends 1 residue early relative to the CDR3; the germline J gene fills the gap. The V call is TRBV19, the J call TRBJ2-2; D is tentatively TRBD1 or TRBD2 (6 bases each). The V end lost 3 bases, the J end lost 0 bases, and 9 bases lay between the germline ends. Germline V CDR1 and CDR2: FNHDT, SITEND (reference sequence). CDR3 length: 15 amino acids. CDR3 sequence reads: CASSKGGTNTGQLYF. Incomplete CDR3 DNA: TGTGCCAGCAGTAAAGGGGGGACAAACACCGGGCAGCTCTAC.

Points on this clone: The listed genes are named as in mouse. The read ends 1 residue before the CDR3 terminus; that terminus is restored from the germline J gene. The rearrangement joins TRBV26 to TRBJ2-7; D call uncertain. The CDR3 runs to 12 residues. Per the germline V gene, CDR1 is KGHPV and CDR2 is FQNQEV (reference sequence). V shed 6 bases and J shed 0 bases, with 6 bases lying between them. CDR3 DNA, as far as it was read: TGTGCCAGCAGACAGAGCTCCTATGAACAGTAC. Translated, it gives CASRQSSYEQY. The full CDR3 protein reads CASRQSSYEQYF. Based on the CDR3 plus reference TRBV26 and TRBJ2-7, the full variable domain is NSKVIQTPRYLVKGQGQKAKMRCIPEKGHPVVFWYQQNKNNEFKFLINFQNQEVLQQIDMTEKRFSAECPSNSPCSLEIQSSEAGDSALYLCASRQSSYEQYFGPGTRLTVL.

This clone was detected only a few times. Germline and genes: mouse. The CDR3 is cut off 1 residue early in the read; its end comes from the germline J gene. V and J are TRBV13-1 and TRBJ1-1; no definite D call. V was clipped by 5 bases and J by 3 bases, with 5 bases between them. There are 11 residues in the CDR3. Germline-derived CDR1 and CDR2 are NSHNY and SYGAGN. CDR3 in amino acids: CASSDHTEVFF. CDR3 DNA, as far as it was read: TGTGCCAGCAGCGATCACACAGAAGTCTTC.

Remarks on this clone: Germline and genes here are mouse. With the read ending 1 residue before the CDR3 end, the germline J gene is used to fill in that end. The V call is TRBV26, the J call TRBJ2-4, with D maybe TRBD1 (6 bases). Germline V gene sequence: CDR1 KGHPV, CDR2 FQNQEV (reference sequence). There are 12 residues in the CDR3. V shed 6 bases and J shed 7 bases, with 11 bases lying between them. CDR3: CASRQGRDTLYF. The sequenced CDR3 bases are TGTGCCAGCAGACAGGGACGGGACACCTTGTAC.

Worth noting for this clone: Gene names follow the mouse nomenclature. The read stops 1 residue short of the end of the CDR3; the missing end is completed from the germline J gene. This chain links TRBV26 with TRBJ1-1; unclear D gene. This CDR3 region has 12 residues. Trimming took 4 bases from V and 1 from J, leaving 4 bases between them. Germline assignment: CDR1 KGHPV and CDR2 FQNQEV (reference sequence). Here the CDR3 reads CASSPVNTEVFF. The DNA read from the CDR3 is TGTGCCAGCAGTCCGGTGAACACAGAAGTCTTC.

Notes on this clone: Mouse gene names apply. The CDR3 DNA, read in part, is TGTGCCAGCAGCTTTAGGGACAGGGGGTATGCTGAGCAGTTC. This sequence encodes CASSFRDRGYAEQF. The entire CDR3 protein reads CASSFRDRGYAEQFF. The chain has TRBV3 and TRBJ2-1, with 11 bases fitting TRBD1. Coverage ceases 1 residue before the CDR3 finishes, and the germline J gene fills in the end. V lost 3 bases to trimming and J lost 4 bases; unmatched junction nucleotides: 2. Germline CDR1 and CDR2: SNHLY and FYNGKV (reference sequence). There are 15 residues in the CDR3.

This clone has a handful of counts. Genes here carry mouse names. The read ends 1 residue early relative to the CDR3; the germline J gene fills the gap. The V gene is TRBV13-2, the J gene TRBJ2-5, with D perhaps TRBD2 (5 bases). Trimming shortened V by 2 bases and J by 1 base, and 5 bases separated the two germline ends. The CDR3 runs 13 residues. CDR1 is NNHNN, CDR2 SYGAGS, per germline (reference sequence). This CDR3 reads CASGDWDQDTQYF. The covered CDR3 bases are TGTGCCAGCGGTGACTGGGACCAAGACACCCAGTAC.

As regards this clone: Mouse gene names apply. The DNA ends 1 residue before the CDR3 does, and the rest of the CDR3 is filled in from the germline J gene. V gene TRBV12-2 combines with J gene TRBJ2-4; possibly TRBD1 or TRBD2 for D (6 bases each). The CDR3 consists of 16 residues. Germline values: CDR1 SGHLS, CDR2 HYDKME. With 0 bases removed from V and 0 bases from J, the gap between germline ends came to 12 bases. The CDR3 reads CASSLEGGTSQNTLYF. CDR3 bases read: TGTGCCAGCTCTCTCGAAGGGGGGACTAGTCAAAACACCTTGTAC.

Points on this clone: Genes and germline are mouse. The CDR3 here is CASSQDRNTEVFF. The sequenced part of the CDR3 DNA is TGTGCCAGCAGCCAAGACAGAAACACAGAAGTCTTC. J is TRBJ1-1 and V is TRBV5; D gene uncertain. The read ends 1 residue early relative to the CDR3; the germline J gene fills the gap. This CDR3 spans 13 amino acids. Germline loops: CDR1 LGHNA, CDR2 YNLKQL (reference sequence). Trimming left V 0 bases short and J 1 base short, with 3 bases between.